Listed below are T cell receptor beta chains from one sample, sequenced in a study of T cell responses to AZD1222 COVID-19 vaccine. Generated by immunoSEQ multiplex PCR, the TCRdb table keeps only in-frame clones and is missing some. The sample shows about 170,000 clones, approximately 90% of them seen only once. The sequencing used peripheral blood, collected 28 days after the second AZD1222 dose. The origin of the receptors is an adult who received the AZD1222 COVID-19 vaccine. Each CDR3 is given with its conserved first and last residue. Each record gives: V gene, clone size, J gene, D gene, CDR3 protein, CDR3 DNA. A D gene is named only where the DNA matches it firmly. The size of a clone is reported for some rows only, either as once, few or many, or as a class for expanded clones.

TRBV4-3	once	TRBJ2-3	.	CASSHSDRGIDTQYF	TGCGCCAGCAGCCACTCCGACCGGGGGATAGATACGCAGTATTTT
TRBV7-9	.	TRBJ1-3	TRBD1	CASSLGDRGTDTIYF	TGTGCCAGCAGCTTAGGGGACAGAGGGACAGACACCATATATTTT
TRBV6-1	.	TRBJ2-1	.	CASSESGLAWINEQFF	TGTGCCAGCAGTGAATCTGGGCTAGCGTGGATCAATGAGCAGTTCTTC
TRBV11-2	.	TRBJ2-7	TRBD1	CASSLAGRGTYEQYF	TGTGCCAGCAGCTTAGCCGGCAGGGGGACCTACGAGCAGTACTTC
TRBV2	few	TRBJ1-2	.	CASIVGGPYGYTF	TGTGCCAGCATCGTAGGGGGGCCATATGGCTACACCTTC
TRBV3-1/TRBV3-2	once	TRBJ1-2	.	CASSRTGYGYTF	TGTGCCAGCAGTCGGACGGGCTATGGCTACACCTTC
TRBV7-2	.	TRBJ2-3	TRBD2	CASSWGGTDTQYF	TGTGCCAGCAGCTGGGGGGGGACAGATACGCAGTATTTT
TRBV7-8	.	TRBJ1-2	.	CASSLPLPNYGYTF	TGTGCCAGCAGCTTACCCTTACCTAACTATGGCTACACCTTC
TRBV7-2	once	TRBJ2-2	TRBD1	CASSLTQGATGELFF	TGTGCCAGCAGCTTAACACAGGGGGCGACCGGGGAGCTGTTTTTT
TRBV10-3	.	TRBJ2-1	TRBD2	CAISDSRGGNEQFF	TGTGCCATCAGTGATTCGCGGGGGGGCAATGAGCAGTTCTTC
TRBV7-9	.	TRBJ1-4	.	CASSSPGSQLKKLFF	TGTGCCAGCAGCTCCCCGGGCAGTCAACTAAAAAAACTGTTTTTT
TRBV19	.	TRBJ1-2	.	CASSLGDYGYTF	TGTGCCAGTAGTCTGGGAGACTATGGCTACACCTTC
TRBV5-1	.	TRBJ2-5	.	CASSTDRKETQYF	TGCGCCAGCAGCACCGACAGAAAAGAGACCCAGTACTTC
TRBV4-1	.	TRBJ1-2	.	CASSPFSGGANYGYTF	TGCGCCAGCAGCCCCTTCTCGGGGGGCGCGAACTATGGCTACACCTTC
TRBV14	.	TRBJ1-2	TRBD1	CASSQVGTGYYGYTF	TGTGCCAGCAGCCAAGTGGGGACAGGGTACTATGGCTACACCTTC
TRBV7-6	.	TRBJ1-2	.	CASPDGLPHGYTF	TGTGCCAGCCCGGACGGTCTCCCCCATGGCTACACCTTC
TRBV3-1/TRBV3-2	.	TRBJ1-2	TRBD1	CASSPLRPDRGYGYTF	TGTGCCAGCAGCCCCCTGCGCCCGGACAGGGGCTATGGCTACACCTTC
TRBV6-2/TRBV6-3	.	TRBJ1-2	TRBD1	CASSRGTDYGYTF	TGTGCCAGCAGCCGAGGGACAGATTATGGCTACACCTTC
TRBV18	.	TRBJ1-2	.	CASSPPSQVNYGYTF	TGTGCCAGCTCACCACCCTCTCAGGTGAACTATGGCTACACCTTC
TRBV5-1	.	TRBJ2-3	TRBD1	CASSSEGAQSTDTQYF	TGCGCCAGCAGCTCAGAGGGGGCGCAGAGCACAGATACGCAGTATTTT
TRBV11-3	.	TRBJ1-3	.	CASSQKMARARVGTIYF	TGTGCCAGCAGTCAGAAAATGGCCCGGGCCCGGGTGGGGACCATATATTTT
TRBV25-1	.	TRBJ1-4	TRBD1	CASSLIGTGDEKLFF	TGTGCCAGCAGTTTAATCGGGACAGGAGATGAAAAACTGTTTTTT
TRBV6-1	.	TRBJ1-2	.	CASSEAGGAF	TGTGCCAGCAGTGAAGCGGGGGGGGCCTTC
TRBV27	.	TRBJ2-1	TRBD1	CASRGLDREYNEQFF	TGTGCCAGCAGGGGTCTGGACAGGGAGTACAATGAGCAGTTCTTC
TRBV12-3/TRBV12-4	few	TRBJ2-2	.	CASSLARELFF	TGTGCCAGCAGTTTGGCGAGGGAGCTGTTTTTT
TRBV5-1	few	TRBJ2-3	TRBD2	CASSKAGLAGGVTDTQYF	TGCGCCAGCAGCAAGGCCGGACTAGCGGGGGGAGTGACAGATACGCAGTATTTT
TRBV11-2	.	TRBJ2-7	.	CASSPTTLEQYF	TGTGCCAGCAGCCCGACCACCCTCGAGCAGTACTTC
TRBV18	.	TRBJ1-6	TRBD1	CASSPGQGESPLHF	TGTGCCAGCTCACCCGGACAGGGGGAATCACCCCTCCACTTT
TRBV6-6	.	TRBJ1-2	.	CASTVPQGHGYTF	TGTGCCAGCACGGTACCACAAGGCCATGGCTACACCTTC
TRBV4-1	once	TRBJ2-3	.	CASSQEPPSYTDTQYF	TGCGCCAGCAGCCAAGAACCACCGAGCTACACAGATACGCAGTATTTT
TRBV29-1	.	TRBJ1-2	.	CSVEQITGAGYTF	TGCAGCGTCGAACAGATAACAGGCGCCGGCTACACCTTC
TRBV23-1	.	TRBJ1-5	.	CASGRVGKRTHSNQPQHF	TGCGCCAGCGGCAGGGTGGGAAAACGTACTCATAGCAATCAGCCCCAGCATTTT
TRBV7-2	few	TRBJ1-2	.	CASSLDRVDYGYTF	TGTGCCAGCAGCTTAGACAGGGTAGACTATGGCTACACCTTC
TRBV24-1	.	TRBJ1-6	TRBD1	CATSDLTGVSPLHF	TGTGCCACCAGTGATCTGACAGGGGTCTCACCCCTCCACTTT